Sequencing of this T cell receptor beta chain was carried out in a study of T cell responses to AZD1222 COVID-19 vaccine. Points from the study as a whole: Donors were chiefly white British, with a greater number of females, and clonal diversity was perhaps underestimated.

This clone was seen only once. The antigen is not known. CDR3 length: 15 amino acids. The germline gives CDR1 SGHTA, CDR2 FQGTGA. V lost 5 bases and J lost 5; bases outside the gene matches: 9. Produced via immunoSEQ multiplex PCR; TCRdb's table is partial and in-frame only. The table lists 130,000 or so clones, about 91% of them singletons, with about 1.9% in the top ten. The J gene is TRBJ2-5, the V gene TRBV7-3; 9 bases are a match to TRBD2. The starting material was peripheral blood, obtained on day 0 of AZD1222 vaccination. The receptor's source is an adult in good health. This chain's CDR3 is CASSQTSGLGETQYF. CDR3 in DNA: TGTGCCAGCAGCCAGACTAGCGGCCTTGGGGAGACCCAGTACTTC. The whole variable domain, filled in from reference TRBV7-3 and TRBJ2-5, reads GAGVSQTPSNKVTEKGKYVELRCDPISGHTALYWYRQSLGQGPEFLIYFQGTGAADDSGLPNDRFFAVRPEGSVSTLKIQRTERGDSAVYLCASSQTSGLGETQYFGPGTRLLVL.